The next 7 T cell receptor beta chains were all read from a single sample in a study of shared clonotypes between healthy human individuals. The repertoire was sequenced with immunoSEQ multiplex PCR; TCRdb's copy has only in-frame clones and lacks some. This table holds roughly 1,500,000 clones, approximately 98.5% found once. The sequenced sample consisted of naive CD4+ T cells sorted from blood. Subset specified: CD45RA+ positively selected. The receptors come from a man aged 25-45 years in good health.

The J gene is TRBJ2-1, the V gene TRBV7-8; no reliable D call. The germline gives CDR1 SGHVS, CDR2 FQNEAQ. V was clipped by 5 bases and J by 3 bases, with 17 bases between them. The CDR3 runs 16 residues. The DNA for the CDR3 is TGTGCCAGCAGCCCCCTTTTCTTACCGGGCTACAATGAGCAGTTCTTC. Translating it yields CASSPLFLPGYNEQFF.

V usage is TRBV7-2 and J usage is TRBJ2-7; 7 positions agree with TRBD2. The CDR3 totals 15 residues. From germline, CDR1 is SGHTA and CDR2 FQGNSA. V shed 5 bases and J 5 bases; nucleotides not matched to a gene: 12. The CDR3 DNA reads as TGTGCCAGCAGCAACGTAGGGACGGGGGGTAACGAGCAGTACTTC. It specifies CASSNVGTGGNEQYF.

This chain connects TRBV28 to TRBJ2-7; TRBD1 matches at 9 bases. The ends lost 3 bases at V and 9 bases at J; junction bases unmatched: 9. Germline CDR1 and CDR2: MDHEN and SYDVKM. This CDR3 region has 14 residues. CDR3 sequence (DNA): TGTGCCAGCAGTTTTCGGGGACAGGGAGTGCGGCAGTACTTC. It specifies CASSFRGQGVRQYF. Filled out from reference TRBV28 and TRBJ2-7, the complete variable domain reads DVKVTQSSRYLVKRTGEKVFLECVQDMDHENMFWYRQDPGLGLRLIYFSYDVKMKEKGDIPEGYSVSREKKERFSLILESASTNQTSMYLCASSFRGQGVRQYFGPGTRLTVT.

V gene TRBV18 combines with J gene TRBJ2-4; 7 bases match TRBD1. The germline CDR1 and CDR2 sequences are KGHSH and LQKENI. CDR3 size: 13 residues. The trim removed 8 bases at V and 4 bases at J, leaving 5 bases unmatched. CDR3 protein: CASGRDRKNIQYF. The CDR3 coding sequence is TGTGCCAGCGGCCGGGACAGAAAAAACATTCAGTACTTC.

V and J are TRBV19 and TRBJ2-7; D is uncertain. Trimming removed 6 bases at V and 3 bases at J, with 15 bases between. The CDR3 length is 14 residues. Germline CDR1 reads LNHDA; CDR2 reads SQIVND (reference sequence). CDR3 nucleotides: TGTGCCAGTAGCCCGGTAGGGCAGAACTACGAGCAGTACTTC. Its protein product is CASSPVGQNYEQYF.

The chain carries TRBV15 and TRBJ2-7, with D possibly TRBD2 on 6 matching bases. Germline lookup yields CDR1 LNHNV and CDR2 YYDKDF (reference sequence). Deletions cut 4 bases from V and 3 bases from J, with 22 bases between. The CDR3 spans 17 residues. CDR3 DNA: TGTGCCACCAGCATAAGTGGAGGGGTTAGTAACTTCTACGAGCAGTACTTC. It encodes CATSISGGVSNFYEQYF.

This chain links TRBV30 with TRBJ2-1, with TRBD2 matching over 7 bases. Germline trimming cut 5 bases from V and 2 bases from J; bases unmatched to any gene: 6. Germline V gives CDR1 GTSNPN, CDR2 SVGIG (reference sequence). This CDR3 spans 14 amino acids. CDR3 sequence: CAWASGNAYNEQFF. The CDR3 DNA is TGTGCCTGGGCTAGCGGCAACGCCTACAATGAGCAGTTCTTC.